The present T cell receptor beta chain was sequenced within a study of post-analysis software for immune sequencing data (dated by TCRdb to about 2015). Study-wide context: Recorded disease courses included relapsing-remitting, secondary progressive and progressive-relapsing multiple sclerosis, with some patients lacking subtype annotation. A subset of samples was prepared in parallel using single-end sample barcoding, then pooled and co-amplified after Illumina adapter ligation. The multiple sclerosis patient repertoires were compared with some twelve previously published healthy control repertoires from donors aged roughly 6 to 25 years.

Overall results and qualifications from the work: The control group was slightly older than the multiple sclerosis patient group. Patients showed significantly higher frequencies than controls for a handful of TRBV segments, among them TRBV5-6, TRBV5-1 and TRBV20-1. Normalized Chao1 diversity was significantly lower in multiple sclerosis patients than controls, suggesting substantial peripheral T-cell clonal expansion. Direct clustering with F measure revealed strong co-clustering of samples prepared in the same batch, which led to a batch-effect correction.

TCR beta repertoires were profiled from peripheral blood of 10 to 15 young patients with multiple sclerosis to demonstrate the VDJtools post-analysis software. Multiple sclerosis patients were children and adolescents aged roughly 6 to 16 years. Library preparation was by PCR. Instrument on record: Illumina HiSeq 2500. To reduce PCR and sequencing biases, unique molecular identifiers were incorporated into the TCR beta cDNA libraries. Per 1 to 10 million input T cells, roughly 500,000 cDNA molecules were obtained, such that each molecule approximated one T cell. The patient libraries were prepared and sequenced with the same protocol used for the earlier healthy control dataset. Within a given batch, samples were prepared together, multiplexed and sequenced on the same HiSeq lane. The authors' pipeline ran thus. MIGEC handled the raw barcoded reads, throwing out single-read molecular identifier groups before consensus assembly and CDR3 extraction. Clonotype tables were post-analysed with VDJtools, normalizing diversity by down-sampling all datasets to the smallest sample size. To correct batch-related cross-sample contamination, repertoire overlap clustering matched CDR3 amino acid sequences but not nucleotide sequences. Using fastp trimming at Q25 and MiXCR clonotype assembly, TCRdb reanalyzed the public sequencing data and kept in-frame beta chains. Duplicate CDR3 protein sequences are folded into a single record with the most common DNA and genes. TCRdb, rather than the study authors, made the V and J calls. The sample profile shows fewer than 900,000 distinct CDR3 sequences; approximately 44% of them were found once. The top ten hold 4.9% of the sample.

This clonotype showed up just a few times. There is no known antigen for this receptor. Per-base qualities were not stored, and no clone one base away is much larger. Via the germline V gene, CDR1 is MNHNS and CDR2 SASEGT. Unmatched junction bases come to 1, with V trimmed by 6 bases and J by 2 bases. The CDR3 holds 13 amino acids from the cysteine to the phenylalanine. Just the 39-base CDR3 DNA is kept, in frame starting at base 1. The receptor was derived from a girl aged 5 to 17 with multiple sclerosis. The source material was blood. The rearrangement joined TRBV6-1 to TRBJ2-7; TRBD1 aligns with 10 central bases. The DNA sequence reads TGTGCCAGCAGCGACAGGGGGCCCTACGAGCAGTACTTC. This codes for CASSDRGPYEQYF.